This entry features one T cell receptor (beta chain) sequence. The antigen remains undetermined. Through a sample-barcoded 5' primer and a J-beta primer mix, a second PCR was run for roughly 7 to 11 cycles. TCRdb independently ran MiXCR on the 5' RACE reads; one entry per CDR3 protein. The repertoire includes about 730,000 distinct CDR3 sequences, more than 40% of them detected once, and approximately 22% sits in the top ten. These data originate in a study of blood T cells in healthy people across ages. Points from the study as a whole: What prevented conclusive comparison of naive and antigen-experienced cells was that PBMCs were unsorted. It was held that diversity estimates obtained from one million T cells represented underestimates. Naive CD4+ cells and diversity were both higher in long-lived donors than in aged donors.

This clonotype originated in a woman aged 55-70 years in good health. The sequenced sample was blood.

CDR3: CASRDGQGAHNEQFF. The CDR3 DNA reads as TGTGCCAGCAGGGACGGGCAGGGGGCCCACAATGAGCAGTTCTTC. The chain combines TRBV6-2 or TRBV6-3 with TRBJ2-1; 8 positions match TRBD1. V shed 6 bases, J shed 5 bases, and the junction held 9 bases outside the gene matches. The germline V gene encodes CDR1 MNHEY and CDR2 SVGEGT. The CDR3 loop spans 15 amino acids.